Presented here are 21 T cell receptor beta chains from one specimen sequenced in a study of blood T cell repertoires in COVID-19. Some clones are missing from TCRdb's copy, which holds only in-frame ones; the method was immunoSEQ multiplex PCR. Here the sample spans about 110,000 clones, more than 70% being singletons. The specimen was peripheral blood. The receptors derive from a woman in her seventies who had recovered from COVID-19.

This clone was observed a handful of times. This chain connects TRBV28 to TRBJ1-5; D unresolved. V was shortened by 5 bases and J by 7 bases, with 6 bases between the two germline ends. The V gene's germline CDR1 is MDHEN and CDR2 SYDVKM. The length of the CDR3 is 11 residues. CDR3 sequence reads: CASSLEQPQHF. Written as DNA, the CDR3 is TGTGCCAGCAGTCTAGAACAGCCCCAGCATTTT. The whole variable domain, remainder taken from reference TRBV28 and TRBJ1-5, is DVKVTQSSRYLVKRTGEKVFLECVQDMDHENMFWYRQDPGLGLRLIYFSYDVKMKEKGDIPEGYSVSREKKERFSLILESASTNQTSMYLCASSLEQPQHFGDGTRLSIL.

This chain joins TRBV28 and TRBJ2-7; the D is unclear. Germline lookup yields CDR1 MDHEN and CDR2 SYDVKM. Trimming removed 6 bases from V and 5 bases from J, with 11 bases in between. The CDR3 is 12 residues long. DNA of the CDR3: TGTGCCAGCAGACGCGAGCTAGACGAGCAGTACTTC. Residues: CASRRELDEQYF.

This clone was found once. The chain couples TRBV21-1 to TRBJ1-6; the table's D call, TRBD1, was not checked against the DNA. TRBV21-1 is assigned pseudogene status. This CDR3 has 15 residues. Written as DNA, the CDR3 is TGTGCCAGCAGCAAAGCTTCGGACAGCTTTTCACCCCTCCACTTT. It translates to CASSKASDSFSPLHF.

This clone has a single count. As DNA, the CDR3 is TGTGCCAGCTCGCGAACCGGGACAGGGAGCGAAAAACTGTTTTTT. Amino acids: CASSRTGTGSEKLFF. V is TRBV18 and J is TRBJ1-4; 9 nucleotides agree with TRBD1. The germline V gene encodes CDR1 KGHSH and CDR2 LQKENI. The CDR3 has 15 amino acids. Germline trimming cut 6 bases from V and 8 bases from J; bases unmatched to any gene: 10.

The chain has TRBV24-1 and TRBJ2-3; 7 nucleotides align to TRBD1. CDR1 and CDR2 (germline): KGHDR, SFDVKD. V lost 9 bases, J lost 2 bases, and 7 bases stayed unmatched. The CDR3 has 14 residues. Written as DNA, the CDR3 is TGTGCCACCCAGGGGGTGCCTTCCACAGATACGCAGTATTTT. Translation gives CATQGVPSTDTQYF.

V usage is TRBV28 and J usage is TRBJ1-1; TRBD1 might be the D (5 bases). The CDR3 has 15 residues. Trimming took 6 bases from V and 3 from J, leaving 17 bases between them. The germline V gene has CDR1 MDHEN and CDR2 SYDVKM. The CDR3 region is CASRAPGGEYTEAFF. The CDR3 DNA sequence: TGTGCCAGCAGGGCCCCGGGGGGAGAATACACTGAAGCTTTCTTT.

This chain joins TRBV20-1 and TRBJ2-7; possibly TRBD2 for D (6 bases). The V end lost 3 bases, the J end lost 3 bases, and 12 bases lay between the germline ends. The CDR3 is 13 amino acids. Germline-derived CDR1 and CDR2 are DFQATT and SNEGSKA (reference sequence). Here the CDR3 reads CSASWTTLYEQYF. CDR3 nucleotide sequence: TGCAGTGCTAGTTGGACTACTCTCTACGAGCAGTACTTC.

This clone appeared once. CDR3: CASSFSGGRDTQYF. As DNA, the CDR3 is TGTGCCAGCAGCTTTAGCGGGGGAAGAGATACGCAGTATTTT. The genes are TRBV5-4 and TRBJ2-3, with TRBD2 matching over 9 bases. Germline loops: CDR1 SGHNT, CDR2 YYREEE (reference sequence). The CDR3 has 14 residues. With V trimmed by 2 bases and J by 5 bases, 3 bases remained unmatched.

This clone showed up just a few times. CDR3 loop: CSRKREGEAFF. The CDR3 nucleotides are TGCAGCCGCAAACGGGAGGGGGAAGCTTTCTTT. The chain combines TRBV20-1 with TRBJ1-1, with D maybe TRBD1 (5 bases). The length of the CDR3 is 11 residues. Looked up from germline, CDR1 is DFQATT and CDR2 is SNEGSKA (reference sequence).

The chain uses TRBV2 and TRBJ1-6, with 10 positions matching TRBD1. CDR1 SNHLY and CDR2 FYNNEI come from the germline V gene. The V gene end was trimmed by 3 bases and the J gene end by 10 bases; junction bases not matched to a gene: 3. The CDR3 runs to 14 residues. The CDR3 DNA sequence: TGTGCCAGCAGTGACAGGACAGGGGGATCACCCCTCCACTTT. It translates to CASSDRTGGSPLHF.

A few counts support this clone. The rearrangement links TRBV28 to TRBJ1-5, with 9 positions matching TRBD1. Germline lookup yields CDR1 MDHEN and CDR2 SYDVKM. After removal of 3 bases from V and 5 bases from J, the junction contained 5 bases not matched to a gene. The CDR3 contains 15 residues. The CDR3 spells CASSLTGQGYQPQHF. CDR3 sequence (DNA): TGTGCCAGCAGTTTGACCGGACAGGGGTATCAGCCCCAGCATTTT.

CDR3 region: CASSQAEREAEAFF. DNA for the CDR3: TGCGCCAGCAGCCAAGCGGAGCGGGAGGCTGAAGCTTTCTTT. V gene TRBV4-1 combines with J gene TRBJ1-1; unclear D gene. The germline V gene has CDR1 MGHRA and CDR2 YSYEKL. V was pared by 1 base and J by 6 bases, with 12 bases between. The CDR3 totals 14 residues.

The rearrangement joins TRBV4-3 to TRBJ2-2, with 9 positions matching TRBD2. Unmatched junction bases numbered 9, after V lost 0 bases and J lost 1 base. This CDR3 contains 19 residues. Per germline, CDR1 LGHNA and CDR2 YSLEER. The CDR3 DNA reads TGCGCCAGCAGCCAAGAGGCACCCGGGACTAGCTGGAACACCGGGGAGCTGTTTTTT. Its translation: CASSQEAPGTSWNTGELFF.

The count of this clone is one. The V and J genes are TRBV5-1 and TRBJ2-2; maybe TRBD2 (6 bases). The CDR3 sequence is 16 residues long. Trimming left V 1 base short and J 7 bases short, with 17 bases between. From germline, CDR1 is SGHRS and CDR2 YFSETQ. CDR3 sequence (DNA): TGCGCCAGCAGCTTGTTTAGCGGAACAACAGGCGGGGAGCTGTTTTTT. Translating it yields CASSLFSGTTGGELFF.

This chain links TRBV7-2 with TRBJ2-3; a weak D match, TRBD2 (5 bases). The CDR3 is made up of 14 amino acids. Trimming shortened V by 5 bases and J by 6 bases, and 15 bases separated the two germline ends. The germline V gene has CDR1 SGHTA and CDR2 FQGNSA. The DNA of the CDR3 is TGTGCCAGCAGCCCCATGGGGAGTGGGGATACGCAGTATTTT. Amino acids: CASSPMGSGDTQYF.

The chain recombines TRBV28 with TRBJ2-1, with D possibly being TRBD2 (7 bases). Trimming removed 3 bases from V and 2 bases from J, with 11 bases in between. Germline-derived CDR1 and CDR2 are MDHEN and SYDVKM. This CDR3 has 15 amino acids. CDR3 amino acids: CASSFAGAAYNEQFF. CDR3 DNA: TGTGCCAGCAGTTTCGCGGGGGCAGCCTACAATGAGCAGTTCTTC.

J is TRBJ2-5 and V is TRBV7-2, with D tentatively TRBD1 (7 bases). The CDR3 length is 15 residues. The V gene's germline CDR1 is SGHTA and CDR2 FQGNSA. The V end lost 1 base, the J end lost 5 bases, and 14 bases lay between the germline ends. CDR3 sequence: CASSLGGAGGETQYF. In nucleotides, the CDR3 is TGTGCCAGCAGCTTAGGAGGGGCAGGGGGGGAGACCCAGTACTTC.

The chain has TRBV28 and TRBJ2-7, with 10 bases aligning to TRBD1. Trimming at V came to 7 bases and at J to 3 bases, leaving 6 bases not matched to a gene. The germline gives CDR1 MDHEN, CDR2 SYDVKM. The CDR3 extends over 14 amino acids. In DNA form, the CDR3 reads TGTGCCAGCACCGAGACAGGGGGCAACTACGAGCAGTACTTC. This codes for CASTETGGNYEQYF. The whole variable domain, remainder taken from reference TRBV28 and TRBJ2-7, is DVKVTQSSRYLVKRTGEKVFLECVQDMDHENMFWYRQDPGLGLRLIYFSYDVKMKEKGDIPEGYSVSREKKERFSLILESASTNQTSMYLCASTETGGNYEQYFGPGTRLTVT.

This rearrangement joins TRBV9 to TRBJ1-3; no clear D. V lost 0 bases, J lost 2 bases, and 12 bases lay in between. Germline V gene data show CDR1 as SGDLS and CDR2 as YYNGEE. The CDR3 has 16 residues. CDR3 sequence: CASSVAPRQTGNTIYF. For the CDR3, the DNA is TGTGCCAGCAGCGTAGCCCCCAGGCAGACTGGAAACACCATATATTTT.

The chain joins TRBV28 to TRBJ1-2, with D maybe TRBD1 (6 bases). CDR3 size: 13 residues. CDR1 is MDHEN and CDR2 is SYDVKM in the germline V gene. Trimming removed 5 bases at V and 7 bases at J, with 14 bases between. In DNA, the CDR3 is TGTGCCAGCAGTACCTGGGGGGGGCGTGGCTACACCTTC. Its protein product is CASSTWGGRGYTF.

This clone was detected only a few times. J is TRBJ2-1 and V is TRBV11-2; 11 bases align to TRBD2. J was trimmed by 6 bases and V by 7 bases; bases with no gene match: 2. From germline, CDR1 is SGHAT and CDR2 FQNNGV. The CDR3 length is 13 residues. This CDR3 reads CASTTSGGNEQFF. CDR3 DNA sequence: TGTGCCAGCACAACTAGCGGGGGCAATGAGCAGTTCTTC.